This TCR beta chain originates from a study of blood T cells in healthy people across ages. Every donor gave 9.5 to 10 milliliters of peripheral blood. A second PCR of about 6 to 11 cycles used a sample-barcoded 5' primer and a J-beta primer mix. TCRdb re-analysed the 5' RACE reads in MiXCR, keeping a single row per CDR3 protein. Of some 920,000 distinct CDR3 sequences listed, about 53% were seen once; the top ten hold roughly a fifth. Germline V gives CDR1 DFQATT, CDR2 SNEGSKA (reference sequence). This CDR3 is built from 15 residues. Unmatched junction bases numbered 6, after V lost 3 bases and J lost 1 base.

Sequenced sample: blood. This chain uses TRBV20-1 with TRBJ2-3; 8 nucleotides line up with TRBD1. The TCR was taken from a woman aged 55-75 years in good health. The CDR3 nucleotides read TGCAGTGCTAGGTCGACAGGGGCACGCACAGATACGCAGTATTTT. Protein sequence: CSARSTGARTDTQYF.